The entry that follows covers one TCR beta chain sequence. The CDR3 consists of 17 residues. Per germline, CDR1 SGDLS and CDR2 YYNGEE. V gave up 0 bases and J gave up 4 bases, with 17 bases separating them. The entry originates in a study of blood T cells in healthy people across ages. A J-beta primer mix and a sample-barcoded 5' primer were used in a second PCR of roughly 6 to 11 cycles. TCRdb reprocessed the 5' RACE reads with MiXCR, giving one entry per CDR3 protein. The table has about 540,000 distinct CDR3 sequences, around 24% seen once. This sample was also put to use in a study of T cells of mothers and their children.

The rearrangement links TRBV9 to TRBJ2-1; tentatively, D is TRBD2 (6 bases). This receptor was obtained from a boy aged 5-17 years in good health. Source material: blood. The CDR3 region is CASSVGGLASDYNEQFF. The CDR3 DNA sequence: TGTGCCAGCAGCGTAGGAGGTCTGGCTAGCGATTACAATGAGCAGTTCTTC. Combining the CDR3 with reference TRBV9 and TRBJ2-1 gives the whole variable domain DSGVTQTPKHLITATGQRVTLRCSPRSGDLSVYWYQQSLDQGLQFLIQYYNGEERAKGNILERFSAQQFPDLHSELNLSSLELGDSALYFCASSVGGLASDYNEQFFGPGTRLTVL.